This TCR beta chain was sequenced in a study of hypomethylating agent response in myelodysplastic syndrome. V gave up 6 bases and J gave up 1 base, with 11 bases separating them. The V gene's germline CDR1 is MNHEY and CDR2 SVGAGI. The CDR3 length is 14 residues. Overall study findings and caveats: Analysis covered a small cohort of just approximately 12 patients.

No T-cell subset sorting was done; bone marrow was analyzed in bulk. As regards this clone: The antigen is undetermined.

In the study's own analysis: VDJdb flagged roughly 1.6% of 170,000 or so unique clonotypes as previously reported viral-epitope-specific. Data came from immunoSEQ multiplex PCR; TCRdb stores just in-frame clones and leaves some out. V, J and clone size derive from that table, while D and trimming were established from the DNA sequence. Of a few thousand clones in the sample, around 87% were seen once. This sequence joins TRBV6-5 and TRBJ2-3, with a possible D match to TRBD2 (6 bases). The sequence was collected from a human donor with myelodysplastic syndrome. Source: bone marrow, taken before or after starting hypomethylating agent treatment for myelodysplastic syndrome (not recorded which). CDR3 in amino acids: CASSQRRGTDTQYF. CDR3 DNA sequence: TGTGCCAGCAGCCAACGGAGGGGCACAGATACGCAGTATTTT.